The clone carrying this T cell receptor beta chain was detected only once. Antigen unknown. Positively selected for CCR7, the CD45RO-negative cells used as naive CD8 cells excluded terminally differentiated effector memory CD45RA+ cells. This specimen belongs to a study of shared clonotypes between healthy human individuals. Study results and limitations: Represented genetic and exposure-history diversity was restricted by having few donors.

The assay was immunoSEQ multiplex PCR, and TCRdb's table has in-frame clones only and misses some. The sample has under 2,000,000 clones; 85% to 95% are singletons. The CDR3 has 15 residues. V lost 5 bases, J lost 4 bases, and 4 bases stayed unmatched. Looked up from germline, CDR1 is SGHNT and CDR2 is YYREEE (reference sequence). The V and J genes are TRBV5-4 and TRBJ2-7, with 15 positions matching TRBD2. This receptor was identified in a man aged 18 to 29 in good health. Material: naive CD8+ T cells sorted from blood. The CDR3 DNA follows: TGTGCCAGCAGTTCCGGGACTAGCGGGAGGTACGAGCAGTACTTC. Protein: CASSSGTSGRYEQYF.